This TCR beta chain comes out of a study of glioma-infiltrating T cells after dendritic cell vaccination. Background on the study: Glioblastoma patients came from Phase I and II dendritic cell vaccination trials.

This CDR3 contains 14 residues. Trimming took off 3 bases at V and 3 bases at J, with 10 bases between the two ends. Germline V gene data show CDR1 as MRHNA and CDR2 as SNTAGT. This clone appeared a few times. Its cognate antigen is unknown. Measured with immunoSEQ multiplex PCR; TCRdb has only the in-frame clones, and not every one. Among 95,000 to 110,000 clones, more than 80% were seen once, and the ten largest hold 10% to 15%. Overall study results and limits: Survival was not directly related to TCR clonality in these patients. The cohort had few patients with full blood and tumor sets.

The origin of this receptor is a human donor with glioblastoma. The input for sequencing was blood, taken before dendritic cell vaccination. J is TRBJ2-3 and V is TRBV6-4; the D is unclear. The CDR3 DNA reads as TGTGCCAGCAGTGAGGCGGCGGCAACAGATACGCAGTATTTT. As protein: CASSEAAATDTQYF.